One and the same sample provided the 25 T cell receptor beta chains below, sequenced in a study of shared clonotypes between healthy human individuals. The protocol was immunoSEQ multiplex PCR, while the TCRdb copy is restricted to in-frame clones and leaves out a portion. The sample lists 400,000 to 500,000 clones; around 79% were seen once. The source material was PBMCs. Receptors were obtained from a woman aged 40 to 50 in good health. Some clones in this sample may be carry-over from other donors' samples.

With regard to this clone: Other DNA sequences of this sample code for an identical CDR3. The chain is built from TRBV7-2 and TRBJ2-7, with 9 bases identical to TRBD2. V was clipped by 1 base and J by 2 bases; unmatched bases: 3. The CDR3 totals 15 residues. Germline V CDR1 and CDR2: SGHTA, FQGNSA. The CDR3 DNA sequence: TGTGCCAGCAGCTTAGGAGCGGGAGGTGCCTACGAGCAGTACTTC. It codes for CASSLGAGGAYEQYF.

The V and J genes are TRBV5-3 and TRBJ2-7; D is tentatively TRBD1 or TRBD2 (5 bases each). TRBV5-3 is classed as an ORF, of uncertain function. V lost 3 bases and J lost 0, with 10 bases in between. The CDR3 runs to 14 residues. The CDR3 DNA follows: TGTGCCAGAAGCTGGGGACCGAGCTCCTACGAGCAGTACTTC. Amino acid sequence: CARSWGPSSYEQYF.

The chain has TRBV6-1 and TRBJ2-2, with TRBD1 matching over 8 bases. CDR3 length equals 14 residues. Germline assignment: CDR1 MNHNS and CDR2 SASEGT. Trimming at V came to 7 bases and at J to 1 base, leaving 2 bases not matched to a gene. CDR3 residues: CASKDRGNTGELFF. The CDR3 nucleotides are TGTGCCAGCAAAGACAGGGGGAACACCGGGGAGCTGTTTTTT.

The V call is TRBV27, the J call TRBJ2-7, with D unclear. CDR1 is MNHEY, CDR2 SMNVEV, per germline (reference sequence). This CDR3 spans 14 amino acids. The V end was cut by 2 bases, the J end by 2 bases, with 10 bases between. Written as DNA, the CDR3 is TGTGCCAGCAGTTTACAGGACCGAACCTACGAGCAGTACTTC. Translating gives CASSLQDRTYEQYF.

This clone was counted a few times. The chain has TRBV2 and TRBJ2-5, with 9 bases lining up with TRBD2. Germline V gene sequence: CDR1 SNHLY, CDR2 FYNNEI. V dropped 7 bases and J dropped 5; count of bases not matched to a gene: 8. The CDR3 spans 14 residues. Here the CDR3 reads CASTVFSGGETQYF. In DNA, the CDR3 is TGTGCCAGCACCGTATTTAGCGGGGGTGAGACCCAGTACTTC.

The V gene is TRBV11-1, the J gene TRBJ2-5; D not resolved. The V gene lost 4 bases and the J gene lost 4 bases, with 10 bases spanning the gap. The CDR3 spans 13 residues. Germline V lookup: CDR1 SGHAT, CDR2 FQDESV (reference sequence). CDR3: CASSSGMGETQYF. As DNA, the CDR3 is TGTGCCAGCAGCTCAGGAATGGGAGAGACCCAGTACTTC. The full variable domain, with the rest looked up from reference TRBV11-1 and TRBJ2-5, is EAEVAQSPRYKITEKSQAVAFWCDPISGHATLYWYRQILGQGPELLVQFQDESVVDDSQLPKDRFSAERLKGVDSTLKIQPAELGDSAMYLCASSSGMGETQYFGPGTRLLVL.

V and J are TRBV5-1 and TRBJ2-2; 9 nucleotides match TRBD1. From germline, CDR1 is SGHRS and CDR2 YFSETQ. The CDR3 has 17 residues. The J segment lost 5 bases and the V segment lost 2 bases, leaving 10 bases of the junction unmatched. The CDR3 region has the DNA TGCGCCAGCAGCTTTTGGCCGGGACAGGGCTTAACCGGGGAGCTGTTTTTT. It codes for CASSFWPGQGLTGELFF. The full variable domain, rest sourced from reference TRBV5-1 and TRBJ2-2, is KAGVTQTPRYLIKTRGQQVTLSCSPISGHRSVSWYQQTPGQGLQFLFEYFSETQRNKGNFPGRFSGRQFSNSRSEMNVSTLELGDSALYLCASSFWPGQGLTGELFFGEGSRLTVL.

This clone was observed a handful of times. Other DNA sequences within the sample encode an identical CDR3. This chain connects TRBV6-1 to TRBJ1-1, with no clear D. V lost 6 bases and J lost 1, with 9 bases in between. The CDR3 covers 13 residues. Germline CDR1 MNHNS, CDR2 SASEGT. The DNA of the CDR3 is TGTGCCAGCAGCCCGACGGAGAACACTGAAGCTTTCTTT. As protein: CASSPTENTEAFF.

The J gene is TRBJ2-7, the V gene TRBV5-1; 11 nucleotides align to TRBD2. Losses at the gene ends were 4 bases for V and 7 bases for J; bases not matched to a gene: 19. Germline CDR1 and CDR2: SGHRS and YFSETQ. The CDR3 has 18 residues. The CDR3 region has the DNA TGCGCCAGCAGCCCACGGGCCGCACTAGCGGGGGCCAAGTGGGAGCAGTACTTC. It yields the protein CASSPRAALAGAKWEQYF.

This clone occurred a few times. This rearrangement joins TRBV28 to TRBJ2-2; maybe TRBD2 (6 bases). The V and J ends lost 9 bases and 6 bases respectively, with 20 bases between them. Germline CDR1 is MDHEN and CDR2 is SYDVKM. The CDR3 spans 15 residues. DNA for the CDR3: TGTGCCAGTGGGGGGTGGAAGACCGACCCCGGGGAGCTGTTTTTT. Translated: CASGGWKTDPGELFF.

The chain carries TRBV5-1 and TRBJ2-7; tentatively, D is TRBD2 (5 bases). CDR3 length equals 12 residues. Germline V gene data show CDR1 as SGHRS and CDR2 as YFSETQ. V gave up 4 bases and J gave up 2 bases, with 7 bases separating them. The CDR3 spells CASSREPYEQYF. In nucleotides, the CDR3 is TGCGCCAGCAGCCGGGAACCCTACGAGCAGTACTTC.

The chain carries TRBV6-5 and TRBJ2-5; 9 bases fit TRBD2. Germline V lookup: CDR1 MNHEY, CDR2 SVGAGI. The ends lost 7 bases at V and 4 bases at J; junction bases unmatched: 7. This CDR3 spans 14 amino acids. The CDR3 coding sequence is TGTGCCAGCACTAGGGGACTAGCCACAGAGACCCAGTACTTC. It yields the protein CASTRGLATETQYF.

The chain employs TRBV2 and TRBJ1-4; unclear D gene. The germline V and J ends were trimmed by 6 bases and 8 bases, with 16 bases remaining between them. The CDR3 has 14 amino acids. The V gene's germline CDR1 is SNHLY and CDR2 FYNNEI. CDR3 region: CASRADMGREKLFF. CDR3 sequence (DNA): TGTGCCAGCAGGGCCGACATGGGGAGGGAAAAACTGTTTTTT.

The chain couples TRBV7-6 to TRBJ2-5, with D perhaps matching TRBD1 (5 bases). Trimming removed 2 bases at V and 4 bases at J, with 11 bases between. The CDR3 has 14 residues. CDR1 and CDR2 from the germline V gene are SGHVS and FNYEAQ. The CDR3 loop is CASSLLFGAETQYF. In nucleotides, the CDR3 is TGTGCCAGCAGCTTATTATTTGGGGCAGAGACCCAGTACTTC.

The V call is TRBV5-4, the J call TRBJ2-5; 8 bases line up with TRBD2. This CDR3 region has 14 residues. V was clipped by 1 base and J by 2 bases; unmatched bases: 1. Per the germline V gene, CDR1 is SGHNT and CDR2 is YYREEE (reference sequence). CDR3 sequence reads: CASSLQREQETQYF. CDR3 coding DNA: TGTGCCAGCAGCTTGCAGCGGGAGCAAGAGACCCAGTACTTC.

The V call is TRBV6-5, the J call TRBJ2-3, with D unresolved. This CDR3 is built from 13 residues. In germline, CDR1 is MNHEY, CDR2 SVGAGI. Trimming removed 7 bases from V and 1 base from J, with 9 bases in between. Here the CDR3 reads CASIEGGTDTQYF. As DNA, the CDR3 is TGTGCCAGCATTGAAGGAGGCACAGATACGCAGTATTTT.

CDR3 in DNA: TGTGCCTGGAGCCTTGAAGGGCCCCAGCATTTT. This gives the protein CAWSLEGPQHF. The rearrangement links TRBV30 to TRBJ1-5; no clear D. V lost 3 bases and J 9 bases, leaving 9 bases between the germline ends. The CDR3 is made up of 11 amino acids. Germline CDR1 GTSNPN, CDR2 SVGIG (reference sequence).

A note on this clone: A read error is the likely source, as a far larger clone sits one nucleotide away. Other DNA sequences from this sample encode an identical CDR3 as well. J is TRBJ1-1 and V is TRBV30, with unresolved D. The V end was cut by 0 bases, the J end by 0 bases, with 11 bases between. CDR3 size: 15 residues. Germline CDR1 is GTSNPN and CDR2 is SVGIG (reference sequence). CDR3 bases: TGTGCCTGGAGTGTAGGTCCTCAACTGAACACTGAAGCTTTCTTT. Residues: CAWSVGPQLNTEAFF.

CDR3 loop: CASSQEVAGGYNEQFF. The CDR3 region has the DNA TGTGCCAGCAGCCAAGAGGTAGCGGGAGGGTACAATGAGCAGTTCTTC. This chain connects TRBV4-2 to TRBJ2-1; 11 positions agree with TRBD2. V dropped 0 bases and J dropped 4; count of bases not matched to a gene: 2. The CDR3 is made up of 16 amino acids. Germline lookup yields CDR1 LGHNA and CDR2 YNFKEQ.

With regard to this clone: A far larger clone is just one base off, so this is likely a read error. This same CDR3 is encoded by further DNA sequences in the sample. The genes are TRBV5-6 and TRBJ2-1; 11 bases map to TRBD2. V was pared by 2 bases and J by 7 bases, with 5 bases of the junction left unmatched. This CDR3 has 15 residues. The V gene's germline CDR1 is SGHDT and CDR2 YYEEEE. As DNA, the CDR3 is TGTGCCAGCAGCTTACTAGCGGGGGTAGTAAATGAGCAGTTCTTC. Translation: CASSLLAGVVNEQFF.

The CDR3 region is CASSFGASAETQYF. CDR3 bases: TGTGCCAGCAGCTTTGGAGCTAGCGCCGAGACCCAGTACTTC. The genes are TRBV5-6 and TRBJ2-5, with D perhaps matching TRBD2 (6 bases). Deletions cut 2 bases from V and 5 bases from J, with 13 bases between. The CDR3 contains 14 residues. CDR1 SGHDT and CDR2 YYEEEE come from the germline V gene.

A remark on this clone: A much larger clonotype is one base distant, so this may be a read error. The CDR3 sequence: CASSLGADTQYF. Written as DNA, the CDR3 is TGTGCCAGCAGCTTAGGTGCAGATACGCAGTATTTT. The V gene is TRBV7-8, the J gene TRBJ2-3; D ambiguous. V was pared by 1 base and J by 4 bases, with 3 bases between. The CDR3 is 12 residues long. The germline gives CDR1 SGHVS, CDR2 FQNEAQ.

This clone came up many times. The V call is TRBV10-1, the J call TRBJ2-3; 9 bases fit TRBD2. After removal of 2 bases from V and 2 bases from J, the junction contained 8 bases not matched to a gene. The CDR3 length is 17 residues. Germline V gives CDR1 WNHNN, CDR2 SYGVQD (reference sequence). CDR3 DNA: TGCGCCAGCAGTGAGACTAGCGGGCAGGCCCTCACAGATACGCAGTATTTT. Translated, it gives CASSETSGQALTDTQYF.

The CDR3 nucleotides are TGTGCCAGTAGTATGGGCCCCGCCCCGAATGAGCAGTTCTTC. This gives the protein CASSMGPAPNEQFF. This chain joins TRBV19 and TRBJ2-1; D call uncertain. The germline V gene encodes CDR1 LNHDA and CDR2 SQIVND (reference sequence). V was pared by 3 bases and J by 7 bases, with 13 bases between. The CDR3 spans 14 residues.

This chain links TRBV28 with TRBJ1-2; 9 positions agree with TRBD1. With V trimmed by 6 bases and J by 7 bases, 6 bases remained unmatched. CDR1 is MDHEN and CDR2 is SYDVKM in the germline V gene. This CDR3 spans 13 amino acids. CDR3 coding DNA: TGTGCCAGCAGCACTACAGGGGGCACTGGCTACACCTTC. This encodes CASSTTGGTGYTF.